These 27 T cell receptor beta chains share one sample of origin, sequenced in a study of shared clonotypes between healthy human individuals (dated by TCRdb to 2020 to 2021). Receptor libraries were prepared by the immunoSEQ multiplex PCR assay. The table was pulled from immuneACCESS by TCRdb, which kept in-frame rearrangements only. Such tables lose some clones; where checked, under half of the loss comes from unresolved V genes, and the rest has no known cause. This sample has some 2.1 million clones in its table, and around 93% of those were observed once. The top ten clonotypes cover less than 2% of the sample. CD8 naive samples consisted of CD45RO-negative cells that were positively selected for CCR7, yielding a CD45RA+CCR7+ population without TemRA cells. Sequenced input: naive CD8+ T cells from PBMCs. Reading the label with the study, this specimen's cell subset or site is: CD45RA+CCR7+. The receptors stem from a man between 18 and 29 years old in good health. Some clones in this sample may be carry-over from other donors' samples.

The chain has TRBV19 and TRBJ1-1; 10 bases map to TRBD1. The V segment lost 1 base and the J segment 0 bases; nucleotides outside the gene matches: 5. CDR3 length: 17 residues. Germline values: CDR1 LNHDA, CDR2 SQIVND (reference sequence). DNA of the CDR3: TGTGCCAGTAGTATAGGACCGGGACAGGGGTTGAACACTGAAGCTTTCTTT. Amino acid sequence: CASSIGPGQGLNTEAFF.

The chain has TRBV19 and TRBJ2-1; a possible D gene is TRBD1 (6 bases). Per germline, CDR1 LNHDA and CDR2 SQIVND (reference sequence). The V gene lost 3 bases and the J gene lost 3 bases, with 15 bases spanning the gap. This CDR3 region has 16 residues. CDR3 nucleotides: TGTGCCAGTAGTATCCCCGGGACACGAAACTACAATGAGCAGTTCTTC. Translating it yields CASSIPGTRNYNEQFF.

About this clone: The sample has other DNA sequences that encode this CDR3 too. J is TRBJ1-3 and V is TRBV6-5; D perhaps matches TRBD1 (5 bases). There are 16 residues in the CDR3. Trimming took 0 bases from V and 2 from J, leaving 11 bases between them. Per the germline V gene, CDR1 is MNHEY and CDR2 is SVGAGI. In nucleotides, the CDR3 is TGTGCCAGCAGTTACTCCCGAGAGGGGACTGGAAACACCATATATTTT. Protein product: CASSYSREGTGNTIYF.

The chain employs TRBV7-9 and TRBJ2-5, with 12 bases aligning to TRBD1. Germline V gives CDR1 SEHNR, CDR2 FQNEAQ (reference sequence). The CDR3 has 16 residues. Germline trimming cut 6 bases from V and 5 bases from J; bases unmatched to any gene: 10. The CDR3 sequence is CASRVPGQGARETQYF. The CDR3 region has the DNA TGTGCCAGCAGAGTACCGGGACAGGGGGCGAGGGAGACCCAGTACTTC.

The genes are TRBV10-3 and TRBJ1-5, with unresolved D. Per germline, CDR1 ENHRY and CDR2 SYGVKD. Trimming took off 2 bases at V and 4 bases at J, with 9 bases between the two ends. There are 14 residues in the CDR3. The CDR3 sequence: CAISETPYNQPQHF. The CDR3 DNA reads TGTGCCATCAGTGAGACCCCCTATAATCAGCCCCAGCATTTT.

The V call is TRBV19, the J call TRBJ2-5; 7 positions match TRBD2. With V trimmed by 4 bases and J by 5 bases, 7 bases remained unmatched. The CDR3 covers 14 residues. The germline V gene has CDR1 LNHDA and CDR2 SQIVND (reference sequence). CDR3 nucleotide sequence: TGTGCCAGTAGTACCCGGACTAGTCGGGAGACCCAGTACTTC. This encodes CASSTRTSRETQYF.

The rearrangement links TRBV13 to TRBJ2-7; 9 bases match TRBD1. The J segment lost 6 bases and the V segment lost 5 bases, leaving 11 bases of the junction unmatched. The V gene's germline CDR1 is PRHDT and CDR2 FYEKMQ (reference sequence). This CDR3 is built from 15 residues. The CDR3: CASSPSWDRDVEQYF. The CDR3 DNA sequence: TGTGCCAGCAGCCCCAGCTGGGACAGGGATGTCGAGCAGTACTTC.

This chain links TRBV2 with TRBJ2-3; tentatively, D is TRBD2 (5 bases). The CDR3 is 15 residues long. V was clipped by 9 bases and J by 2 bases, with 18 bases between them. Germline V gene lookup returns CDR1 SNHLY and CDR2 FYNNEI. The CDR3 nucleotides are TGTGCCAGGACGGACTTTTCGTCCTCCACAGATACGCAGTATTTT. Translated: CARTDFSSSTDTQYF.

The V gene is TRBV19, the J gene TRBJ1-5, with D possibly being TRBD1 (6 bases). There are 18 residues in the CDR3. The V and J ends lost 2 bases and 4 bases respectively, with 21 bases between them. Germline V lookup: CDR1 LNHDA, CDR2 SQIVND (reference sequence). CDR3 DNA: TGTGCCAGTAGTATATTAGGTCTGAGCGACAGGAGTAATCAGCCCCAGCATTTT. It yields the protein CASSILGLSDRSNQPQHF.

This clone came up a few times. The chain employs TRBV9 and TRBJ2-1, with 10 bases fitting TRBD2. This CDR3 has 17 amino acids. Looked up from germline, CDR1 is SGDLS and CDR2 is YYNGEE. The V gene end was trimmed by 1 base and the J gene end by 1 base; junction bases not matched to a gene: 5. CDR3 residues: CASSVRASGSSYNEQFF. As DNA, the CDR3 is TGTGCCAGCAGCGTAAGGGCTAGCGGGAGTTCCTACAATGAGCAGTTCTTC.

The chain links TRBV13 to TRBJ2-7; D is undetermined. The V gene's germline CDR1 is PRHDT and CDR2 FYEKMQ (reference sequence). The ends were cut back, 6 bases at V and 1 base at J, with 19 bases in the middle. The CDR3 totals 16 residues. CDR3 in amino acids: CASSLLGIKGSYEQYF. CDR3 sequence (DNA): TGTGCCAGCAGTCTTCTGGGCATTAAAGGTTCCTACGAGCAGTACTTC.

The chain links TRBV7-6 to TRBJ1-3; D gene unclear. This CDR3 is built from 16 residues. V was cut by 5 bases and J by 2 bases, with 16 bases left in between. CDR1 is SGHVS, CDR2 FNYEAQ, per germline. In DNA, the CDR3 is TGTGCCAGCAGCCCCCTCGGTTTGAAAGCTGGAAACACCATATATTTT. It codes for CASSPLGLKAGNTIYF.

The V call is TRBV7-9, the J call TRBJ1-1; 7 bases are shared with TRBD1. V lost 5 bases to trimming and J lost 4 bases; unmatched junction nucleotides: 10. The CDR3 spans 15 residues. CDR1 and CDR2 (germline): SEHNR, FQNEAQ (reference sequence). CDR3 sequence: CASSPQTGVATEAFF. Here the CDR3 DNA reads TGTGCCAGCAGCCCCCAAACAGGGGTGGCCACTGAAGCTTTCTTT.

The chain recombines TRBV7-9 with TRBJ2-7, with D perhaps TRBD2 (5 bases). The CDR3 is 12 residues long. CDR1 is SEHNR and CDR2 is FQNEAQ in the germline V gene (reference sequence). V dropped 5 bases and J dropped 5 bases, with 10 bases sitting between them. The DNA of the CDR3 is TGTGCCAGCAGCCGCGGGCGCAACGAGCAGTACTTC. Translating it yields CASSRGRNEQYF.

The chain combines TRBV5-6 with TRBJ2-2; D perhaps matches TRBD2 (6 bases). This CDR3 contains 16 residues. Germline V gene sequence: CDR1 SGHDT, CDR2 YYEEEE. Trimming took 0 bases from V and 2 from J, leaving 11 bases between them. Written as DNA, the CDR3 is TGTGCCAGCAGCTTGGCGGGGGTCTATAACACCGGGGAGCTGTTTTTT. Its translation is CASSLAGVYNTGELFF.

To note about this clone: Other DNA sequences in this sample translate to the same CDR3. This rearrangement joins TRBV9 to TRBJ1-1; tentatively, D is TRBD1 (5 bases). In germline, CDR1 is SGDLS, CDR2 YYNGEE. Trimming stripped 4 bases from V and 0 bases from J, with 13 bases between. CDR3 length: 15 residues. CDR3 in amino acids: CASSPGLGVNTEAFF. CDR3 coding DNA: TGTGCCAGCAGCCCTGGTCTAGGGGTGAACACTGAAGCTTTCTTT.

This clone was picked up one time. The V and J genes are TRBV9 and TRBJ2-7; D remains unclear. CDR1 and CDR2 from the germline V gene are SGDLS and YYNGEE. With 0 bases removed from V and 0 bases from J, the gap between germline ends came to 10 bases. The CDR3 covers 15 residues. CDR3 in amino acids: CASSVGIESSYEQYF. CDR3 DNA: TGTGCCAGCAGCGTAGGGATCGAAAGCTCCTACGAGCAGTACTTC.

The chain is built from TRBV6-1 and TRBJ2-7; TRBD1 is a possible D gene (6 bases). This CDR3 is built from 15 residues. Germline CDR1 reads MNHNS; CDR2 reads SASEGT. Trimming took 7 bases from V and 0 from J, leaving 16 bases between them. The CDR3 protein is CASTSGTFFSYEQYF. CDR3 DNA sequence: TGTGCCAGCACCTCCGGGACATTTTTCTCCTACGAGCAGTACTTC.

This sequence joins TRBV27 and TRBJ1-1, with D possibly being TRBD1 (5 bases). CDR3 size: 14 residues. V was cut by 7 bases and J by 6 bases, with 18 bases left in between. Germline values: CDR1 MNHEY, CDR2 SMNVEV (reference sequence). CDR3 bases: TGTGCCAGCACCCCCGTTGGGGCTGGCGCTGAAGCTTTCTTT. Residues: CASTPVGAGAEAFF.

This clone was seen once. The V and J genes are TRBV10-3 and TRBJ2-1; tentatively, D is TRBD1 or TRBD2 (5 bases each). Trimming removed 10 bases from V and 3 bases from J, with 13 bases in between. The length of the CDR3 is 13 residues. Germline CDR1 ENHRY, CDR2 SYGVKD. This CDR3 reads CATREPLYNEQFF. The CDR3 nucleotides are TGTGCCACCAGGGAGCCGCTCTACAATGAGCAGTTCTTC.

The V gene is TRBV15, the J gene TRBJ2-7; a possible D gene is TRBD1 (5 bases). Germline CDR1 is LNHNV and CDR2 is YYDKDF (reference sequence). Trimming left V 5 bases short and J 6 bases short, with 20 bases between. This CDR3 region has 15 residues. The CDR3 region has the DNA TGTGCCACCAGCCCGAGTTTCCCCAGGGCGGCCGAGCAGTACTTC. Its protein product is CATSPSFPRAAEQYF.

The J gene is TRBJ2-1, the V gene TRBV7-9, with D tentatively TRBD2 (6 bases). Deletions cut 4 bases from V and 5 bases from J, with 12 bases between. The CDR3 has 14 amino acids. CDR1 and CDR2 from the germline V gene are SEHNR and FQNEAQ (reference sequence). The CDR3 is CASSSRDSDNEQFF. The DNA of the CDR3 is TGTGCCAGCAGCTCCCGGGACTCTGACAATGAGCAGTTCTTC.

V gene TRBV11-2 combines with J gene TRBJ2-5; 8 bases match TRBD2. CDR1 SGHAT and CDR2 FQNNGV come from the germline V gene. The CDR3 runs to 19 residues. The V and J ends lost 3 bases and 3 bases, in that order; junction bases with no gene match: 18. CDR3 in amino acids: CASSLLRGRLAPREETQYF. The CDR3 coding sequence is TGTGCCAGCAGCTTGCTTCGCGGCCGACTAGCGCCAAGGGAAGAGACCCAGTACTTC. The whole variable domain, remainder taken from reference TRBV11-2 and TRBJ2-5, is EAGVAQSPRYKIIEKRQSVAFWCNPISGHATLYWYQQILGQGPKLLIQFQNNGVVDDSQLPKDRFSAERLKGVDSTLKIQPAKLEDSAVYLCASSLLRGRLAPREETQYFGPGTRLLVL.

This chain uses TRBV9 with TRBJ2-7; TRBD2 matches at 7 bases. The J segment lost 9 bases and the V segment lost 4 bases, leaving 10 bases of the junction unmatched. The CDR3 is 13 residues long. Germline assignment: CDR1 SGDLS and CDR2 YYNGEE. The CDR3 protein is CASSPPGGSRQYF. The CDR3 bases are TGTGCCAGCAGCCCCCCCGGCGGGAGTCGGCAGTACTTC.

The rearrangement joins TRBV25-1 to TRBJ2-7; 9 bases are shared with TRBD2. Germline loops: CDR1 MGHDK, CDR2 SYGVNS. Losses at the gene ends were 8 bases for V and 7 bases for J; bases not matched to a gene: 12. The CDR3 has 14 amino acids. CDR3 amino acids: CASAGGRAPDEQYF. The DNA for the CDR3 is TGTGCCAGCGCAGGCGGGAGGGCCCCGGATGAGCAGTACTTC.

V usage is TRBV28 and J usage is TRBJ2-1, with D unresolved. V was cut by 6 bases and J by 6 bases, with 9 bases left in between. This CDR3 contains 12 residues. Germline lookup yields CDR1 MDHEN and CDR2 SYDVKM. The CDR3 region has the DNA TGTGCCAGCAGATCGACGGGCAATGAGCAGTTCTTC. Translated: CASRSTGNEQFF.

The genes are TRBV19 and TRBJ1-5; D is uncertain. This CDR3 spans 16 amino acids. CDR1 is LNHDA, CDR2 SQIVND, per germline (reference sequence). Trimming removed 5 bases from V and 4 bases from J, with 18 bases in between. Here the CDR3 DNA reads TGTGCCAGTAGTCGTTTGTGGGAGGTGTTGAATCAGCCCCAGCATTTT. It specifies CASSRLWEVLNQPQHF.